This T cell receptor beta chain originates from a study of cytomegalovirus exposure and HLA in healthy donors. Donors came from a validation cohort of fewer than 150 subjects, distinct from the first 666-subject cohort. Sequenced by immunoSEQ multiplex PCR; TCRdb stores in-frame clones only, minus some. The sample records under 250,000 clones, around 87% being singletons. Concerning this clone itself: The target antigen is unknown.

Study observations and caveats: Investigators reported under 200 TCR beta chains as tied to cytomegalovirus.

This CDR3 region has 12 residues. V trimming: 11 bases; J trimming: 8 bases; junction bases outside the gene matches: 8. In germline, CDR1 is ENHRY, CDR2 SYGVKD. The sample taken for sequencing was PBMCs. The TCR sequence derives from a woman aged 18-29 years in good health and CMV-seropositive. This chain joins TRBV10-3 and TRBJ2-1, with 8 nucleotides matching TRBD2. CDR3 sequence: CAAGGRVDEQFF. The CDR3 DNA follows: TGTGCCGCGGGGGGCCGGGTGGATGAGCAGTTCTTC.